In its sample, the clone carrying this TCR beta chain was seen a few times. What it binds is unknown. This sample is drawn from a study of identical twins. Study outcomes and limitations: With abundant cord blood beta clonotypes, insertions were fewer; memory repertoires showed no such pattern.

Trimming at V came to 6 bases and at J to 1 base, leaving 6 bases not matched to a gene. The CDR3 runs 15 residues. The authors used template switching to add a universal primer site and gave cDNA unique molecular identifiers. TCRdb redid the calling of the 5' RACE reads with MiXCR, one entry per CDR3 protein. The data show about 430,000 distinct CDR3 sequences, about a fifth seen once. The sample taken for sequencing was naive T cells sorted from blood. The source is a man between 45 and 60 years old in good health. The chain recombines TRBV12-3 or TRBV12-4 with TRBJ1-2; 9 bases are a match to TRBD1. The CDR3 DNA follows: TGTGCCAGCAGCCAAGGACAGGGGCTTAACTATGGCTACACCTTC. It specifies CASSQGQGLNYGYTF.